The TCR beta chain under discussion was sequenced for a study of vaccination and CD4 T cells after COVID-19. Notes on this clonotype: Its antigen is undetermined.

This CDR3 is 19 amino acids long. V was trimmed by 7 bases and J by 11 bases, leaving 39 bases between them. Germline values: CDR1 MNHNS, CDR2 SASEGT. General study points: The median count of SARS-CoV-2-reactive clonotypes rose from around 21 to 38, not significantly. Spike mono-reactivity held for 304 of 307 vaccine-specific clones in convalescent patients. Post-vaccination, and not before, a median approximately 89% of reactive clones appeared in convalescent patients.

TCRdb independently ran MiXCR on the PCR reads; one entry per CDR3 protein. The sample has over 15,000 distinct CDR3 sequences; approximately 66% are singletons. This rearrangement joins TRBV6-1 to TRBJ2-7; possibly TRBD2 for D (6 bases). The material was CD4+ T cells from blood, obtained after SARS-CoV-2 vaccination. The receptor was isolated from a human donor who had recovered from COVID-19. DNA for the CDR3: TGTGCCAGCACCGGAACCCTATTAGCCCGAGCGGGTACCCTTTCATTAGAGTACTTC. It yields the protein CASTGTLLARAGTLSLEYF.